This T cell receptor beta chain was obtained from a study of blood T cell repertoires in COVID-19. Assay: immunoSEQ multiplex PCR; the TCRdb copy retains only in-frame clones and omits some. The sample lists about 130,000 clones, 65% to 85% occurring once. The origin of this receptor is a man between 65 and 85 years old with acute or convalescent COVID-19. What was sequenced was peripheral blood.

Here the CDR3 DNA reads TGTGCCAGCAGTGATTCCAACAGAAACACTGAAGCTTTCTTT. Amino acids: CASSDSNRNTEAFF. J is TRBJ1-1 and V is TRBV6-1; D ambiguous. The V end was cut by 3 bases, the J end by 2 bases, with 10 bases between. Germline V CDR1 and CDR2: MNHNS, SASEGT. The CDR3 spans 14 residues.